This T cell receptor beta chain was sequenced in a study of cytomegalovirus exposure and HLA in healthy donors. Study conclusions and caveats: Prior analysis indicated that the majority of TCR beta V segments exhibited productivity approximately 90% or approximately 30% of the time.

The CDR3 has 14 amino acids. Germline V gene lookup returns CDR1 GTSNPN and CDR2 SVGIG (reference sequence). Unmatched junction bases numbered 7, after V lost 4 bases and J lost 5 bases. As regards this clone: As yet, its antigen is unknown.

The PCR employed 60 Vbeta primers together with 13 Jbeta primers. Profiled with immunoSEQ multiplex PCR; TCRdb holds only in-frame clones, not every one. The sample includes around 110,000 clones, 81% of them seen just once. This TCR was sampled from a woman aged 25 to 39 in good health and CMV-seronegative. The specimen sequenced was PBMCs. This chain links TRBV30 with TRBJ2-5, with 10 bases matching TRBD2. The CDR3 DNA reads TGTGCCTGGAATCTTACTAGCGGGGACGAGACCCAGTACTTC. This codes for CAWNLTSGDETQYF.